The 27 T cell receptor beta chains listed next were all sequenced from one sample in a study of T cell responses to AZD1222 COVID-19 vaccine. Sequencing used immunoSEQ multiplex PCR; TCRdb keeps in-frame clones, though not all of them. The sample has 90,000 to 120,000 clones; about 90% are singletons. This specimen consisted of peripheral blood, obtained 28 days after the second AZD1222 dose. These receptors all come from an adult who received the AZD1222 COVID-19 vaccine.

V and J are TRBV15 and TRBJ2-3; D remains ambiguous. The CDR3 length is 15 residues. The germline V and J ends were trimmed by 3 bases and 1 base, with 11 bases remaining between them. Germline assignment: CDR1 LNHNV and CDR2 YYDKDF (reference sequence). CDR3 DNA sequence: TGTGCCACCAGCAGTCCTCCTGGGGGCACAGATACGCAGTATTTT. Protein sequence: CATSSPPGGTDTQYF.

J is TRBJ1-2 and V is TRBV28; D is unclear. The ends were cut back, 1 base at V and 6 bases at J, with 12 bases in the middle. The CDR3 consists of 14 residues. Germline CDR1 and CDR2: MDHEN and SYDVKM. The CDR3: CASSLSQVVDGYTF. CDR3 in DNA: TGTGCCAGCAGTTTATCCCAGGTAGTTGATGGCTACACCTTC.

The V call is TRBV5-6, the J call TRBJ2-2, with D uncertain. The CDR3 is 14 residues long. Germline CDR1 SGHDT, CDR2 YYEEEE. The ends were cut back, 10 bases at V and 7 bases at J, with 20 bases in the middle. In DNA form, the CDR3 reads TGTGCCTGGCGAGGCAAATTGGACCACGGGGAGCTGTTTTTT. Encoded protein: CAWRGKLDHGELFF. The complete variable domain, with remaining parts taken from reference TRBV5-6 and TRBJ2-2, reads DAGVTQSPTHLIKTRGQQVTLRCSPKSGHDTVSWYQQALGQGPQFIFQYYEEEERQRGNFPDRFSGHQFPNYSSELNVNALLLGDSALYLCAWRGKLDHGELFFGEGSRLTVL.

The rearrangement uses TRBV29-1 and TRBJ1-2, with D possibly being TRBD1 (6 bases). This CDR3 has 13 amino acids. V was pared by 7 bases and J by 8 bases, with 20 bases between. Germline V CDR1 and CDR2: SQVTM, ANQGSEA. CDR3 nucleotides: TGCAGCGGGGCTCAACTTCAGGGGTCCGGCTACACCTTC. Amino acids: CSGAQLQGSGYTF.

This chain joins TRBV19 and TRBJ2-2, with D unclear. Germline lookup yields CDR1 LNHDA and CDR2 SQIVND (reference sequence). Between the trimmed V and J ends, which lost 6 bases and 6 bases, there was a span of 5 bases. The CDR3 loop spans 11 amino acids. CDR3 DNA sequence: TGTGCCAGTAGGTCAGCCGGGGAGCTGTTTTTT. Translated, it gives CASRSAGELFF.

The chain joins TRBV19 to TRBJ1-1; D may be TRBD1 (5 bases). Germline CDR1 and CDR2: LNHDA and SQIVND (reference sequence). Deletions cut 5 bases from V and 0 bases from J, with 10 bases between. The CDR3 runs to 14 residues. CDR3 region: CASSVQGLNTEAFF. The CDR3 DNA is TGTGCCAGTAGTGTCCAGGGCCTGAACACTGAAGCTTTCTTT.

The V and J genes are TRBV6-2 or TRBV6-3 and TRBJ2-7; D could derive from TRBD1 or TRBD2 (5 bases each). This CDR3 comprises 13 residues. Trimming removed 4 bases at V and 3 bases at J, with 10 bases between. The V gene's germline CDR1 is MNHEY and CDR2 SVGEGT. The CDR3 DNA reads TGTGCCAGCAGTTCCTCTGGGGGCTACGAGCAGTACTTC. Protein product: CASSSSGGYEQYF.

The chain joins TRBV6-6 to TRBJ2-2; D uncertain. Trimming pared 3 bases from V and 4 bases from J, leaving 3 bases between. Germline V lookup: CDR1 MNHNY, CDR2 SVGAGI (reference sequence). The CDR3 is made up of 12 amino acids. CDR3 sequence: CASSYITGELFF. In DNA, the CDR3 is TGTGCCAGCAGTTATATCACCGGGGAGCTGTTTTTT.

This clone has just one count. The chain couples TRBV5-5 to TRBJ1-5; 9 nucleotides agree with TRBD1. Germline V gene data show CDR1 as SGHKS and CDR2 as YYEKEE (reference sequence). The CDR3 has 15 amino acids. V dropped 0 bases and J dropped 4; count of bases not matched to a gene: 2. As DNA, the CDR3 is TGTGCCAGCAGCTTGGTTGGGACAGGGAATCAGCCCCAGCATTTT. It codes for CASSLVGTGNQPQHF.

The chain uses TRBV6-2 or TRBV6-3 and TRBJ1-2; 12 bases are a match to TRBD1. The length of the CDR3 is 16 residues. Germline V gene sequence: CDR1 MNHEY, CDR2 SVGEGT. V lost 5 bases, J lost 5 bases, and 9 bases stayed unmatched. The CDR3 nucleotides read TGTGCCAGCAGTCAGGAGGGACAGGGGGCTGGTTATGGCTACACCTTC. It encodes CASSQEGQGAGYGYTF.

This clone was found a few times. The J gene is TRBJ2-7, the V gene TRBV27, with D possibly TRBD1 on 5 matching bases. Germline CDR1 and CDR2: MNHEY and SMNVEV (reference sequence). This CDR3 spans 13 amino acids. V lost 6 bases, J lost 6 bases, and 15 bases lay in between. The CDR3 here is CASSQGPFLEQYF. DNA of the CDR3: TGTGCCAGCAGCCAGGGTCCTTTTCTCGAGCAGTACTTC.

The rearrangement links TRBV24-1 to TRBJ1-6, with D unresolved. V was shortened by 3 bases and J by 5 bases, with 10 bases between the two germline ends. CDR1 and CDR2 from the germline V gene are KGHDR and SFDVKD. This CDR3 region has 15 residues. CDR3 loop: CATSDDQSHNSPLHF. The CDR3 nucleotides read TGTGCCACCAGTGATGACCAATCCCATAATTCACCCCTCCACTTT.

The chain joins TRBV3-1 (or the pseudogene TRBV3-2) to TRBJ1-1, with D unresolved. CDR3 length: 19 residues. The germline gives CDR1 LGHDT, CDR2 YNNKEL (reference sequence). V was clipped by 4 bases and J by 0 bases, with 24 bases between them. CDR3 nucleotides: TGTGCCAGCAGCCCTCCGGTGGATCCCCGTTCTACACTGAACACTGAAGCTTTCTTT. The encoded protein is CASSPPVDPRSTLNTEAFF.

This chain joins TRBV4-1 and TRBJ1-1; 10 nucleotides agree with TRBD1. The CDR3 is made up of 16 amino acids. V lost 4 bases, J lost 4 bases, and 9 bases stayed unmatched. Germline-derived CDR1 and CDR2 are MGHRA and YSYEKL. The CDR3 bases are TGCGCCAGCAGCCCCCTCGGGACAGGGGCAATCACTGAAGCTTTCTTT. It codes for CASSPLGTGAITEAFF.

The chain employs TRBV24-1 and TRBJ1-2, with D unclear. V was cut by 1 base and J by 6 bases, with 8 bases left in between. CDR1 is KGHDR, CDR2 SFDVKD, per germline. The CDR3 consists of 13 residues. CDR3 in amino acids: CATSDLLGNGYTF. For the CDR3, the DNA is TGTGCCACCAGTGATTTATTGGGGAATGGCTACACCTTC.

CDR3: CASSLTRVDVYGYTF. CDR3 bases: TGTGCCAGCAGCCTCACCAGGGTAGACGTCTATGGCTACACCTTC. The rearrangement uses TRBV6-2 or TRBV6-3 and TRBJ1-2; weak D call: TRBD1 (5 bases). V lost 6 bases, J lost 4 bases, and 18 bases lay in between. This CDR3 region has 15 residues. Per germline, CDR1 MNHEY and CDR2 SVGEGT.

The chain uses TRBV29-1 and TRBJ1-1; 9 bases line up with TRBD1. Unmatched junction bases numbered 7, after V lost 6 bases and J lost 2 bases. The CDR3 contains 14 residues. The germline CDR1 and CDR2 sequences are SQVTM and ANQGSEA. The CDR3 sequence is CSVQGTGQNTEAFF. The CDR3 DNA follows: TGCAGCGTCCAAGGGACAGGGCAAAACACTGAAGCTTTCTTT.

The gene calls are TRBV7-9 and TRBJ2-3; D perhaps matches TRBD1 (5 bases). CDR1 SEHNR and CDR2 FQNEAQ come from the germline V gene (reference sequence). V shed 1 base and J shed 1 base, with 6 bases lying between them. The CDR3 runs to 14 residues. The CDR3 loop is CASSLEQGTDTQYF. CDR3 DNA: TGTGCCAGCAGCTTAGAACAGGGCACAGATACGCAGTATTTT.

The chain combines TRBV30 with TRBJ1-6, with TRBD1 matching over 7 bases. There are 13 residues in the CDR3. Germline V lookup: CDR1 GTSNPN, CDR2 SVGIG (reference sequence). V lost 5 bases and J lost 6; bases outside the gene matches: 4. In DNA form, the CDR3 reads TGTGCCTGGCGGGGACAGATTAATTCACCCCTCCACTTT. Its translation: CAWRGQINSPLHF.

J is TRBJ2-1 and V is TRBV5-4; D gene uncertain. V shed 4 bases and J shed 12 bases, with 11 bases lying between them. The CDR3 has 11 residues. Germline V gives CDR1 SGHNT, CDR2 YYREEE (reference sequence). CDR3 region: CASSAQRAQFF. In nucleotides, the CDR3 is TGTGCCAGCAGCGCCCAACGTGCGCAGTTCTTC.

This clone was seen only once. The V and J genes are TRBV5-1 and TRBJ2-5, with 7 bases matching TRBD1. CDR3 length equals 13 residues. CDR1 and CDR2 from the germline V gene are SGHRS and YFSETQ. Trimming at V came to 3 bases and at J to 2 bases, leaving 1 base not matched to a gene. CDR3 DNA sequence: TGCGCCAGCAGCTCGGGACAGCAAGAGACCCAGTACTTC. Translated: CASSSGQQETQYF.

The J gene is TRBJ1-5, the V gene TRBV7-9; no clear D gene. The CDR3 is 11 residues long. Germline CDR1 SEHNR, CDR2 FQNEAQ (reference sequence). The ends were cut back, 8 bases at V and 7 bases at J, with 9 bases in the middle. The CDR3 DNA is TGTGCCAGCGGGGAGGAACAGCCCCAGCATTTT. Protein product: CASGEEQPQHF. Using reference TRBV7-9 and TRBJ1-5 for the parts outside the CDR3, the full variable domain is DTGVSQNPRHKITKRGQNVTFRCDPISEHNRLYWYRQTLGQGPEFLTYFQNEAQLEKSRLLSDRFSAERPKGSFSTLEIQRTEQGDSAMYLCASGEEQPQHFGDGTRLSIL.

The rearrangement links TRBV7-2 to TRBJ2-7, with a weak D call TRBD1 (6 bases). The V and J ends lost 2 bases and 5 bases respectively, with 10 bases between them. The CDR3 loop spans 13 amino acids. Germline V gene sequence: CDR1 SGHTA, CDR2 FQGNSA. CDR3 in amino acids: CASSLFKGDEQYF. CDR3 bases: TGTGCCAGCAGCTTATTTAAGGGGGACGAGCAGTACTTC.

The table lists this clone with a few counts. V usage is TRBV20-1 and J usage is TRBJ2-1; a weak D match, TRBD1 (5 bases). Trimming cost V 6 bases and J 3 bases, with 6 bases left between them. CDR3 length equals 11 residues. CDR1 is DFQATT and CDR2 is SNEGSKA in the germline V gene (reference sequence). The DNA for the CDR3 is TGCAGTGCCGGACACTACAATGAGCAGTTCTTC. As protein: CSAGHYNEQFF.

The chain joins TRBV2 to TRBJ1-5; 9 bases map to TRBD1. Germline assignment: CDR1 SNHLY and CDR2 FYNNEI. V lost 6 bases, J lost 6 bases, and 9 bases stayed unmatched. CDR3 length equals 15 residues. The CDR3 sequence: CASRRGQGVRQPQHF. The CDR3 DNA sequence: TGTGCCAGCAGGAGGGGACAGGGTGTTCGTCAGCCCCAGCATTTT. Variable domain in full (rest from reference TRBV2 and TRBJ1-5): EPEVTQTPSHQVTQMGQEVILRCVPISNHLYFYWYRQILGQKVEFLVSFYNNEISEKSEIFDDQFSVERPDGSNFTLKIRSTKLEDSAMYFCASRRGQGVRQPQHFGDGTRLSIL.

The chain uses TRBV7-9 and TRBJ1-1; the D is unclear. The ends were cut back, 0 bases at V and 3 bases at J, with 14 bases in the middle. Looked up from germline, CDR1 is SEHNR and CDR2 is FQNEAQ (reference sequence). The CDR3 spans 16 residues. The CDR3, as DNA: TGTGCCAGCAGCTTAGCGATAACTCCAGAACACACTGAAGCTTTCTTT. It yields the protein CASSLAITPEHTEAFF.

In DNA form, the CDR3 reads TGTGCCAGCAGCAGGACAGGGTCCGGGGAGCTGTTTTTT. Translating gives CASSRTGSGELFF. V gene TRBV2 combines with J gene TRBJ2-2, with 8 bases aligning to TRBD1. The V segment lost 6 bases and the J segment 6 bases; nucleotides outside the gene matches: 3. This CDR3 region has 13 residues. Germline V lookup: CDR1 SNHLY, CDR2 FYNNEI.